This record concerns one T cell receptor (beta chain) sequence. Other DNA sequences in this specimen translate into the identical CDR3. Authors' processing steps: Estimation of nucleated cell counts was performed using reference gene primer amplification. The data were produced by immunoSEQ multiplex PCR, yet TCRdb's version contains in-frame clones alone and is incomplete. V, J and clone size reflect that table, while D and trimming were determined from the DNA. The table has approximately 290,000 clones, about 85% seen once. This record belongs to a study of blood T cell repertoires in COVID-19. Turning to the study itself: The study drew acute and convalescent COVID-19 samples from the United States, Italy and Spain.

This CDR3 is 14 amino acids long. Per the germline V gene, CDR1 is LNHDA and CDR2 is SQIVND (reference sequence). V dropped 2 bases and J dropped 3 bases, with 10 bases sitting between them. Those enrolled in Seattle joined during active infection and were followed longitudinally afterward. The source material was peripheral blood. The V call is TRBV19, the J call TRBJ1-1, with unresolved D. The clonotype comes from a human donor with COVID-19, enrolled during active disease. The donor label of this sample is uncertain. In DNA form, the CDR3 reads TGTGCCAGTAGTATACTAGGGAGAGACACTGAAGCTTTCTTT. Amino acids: CASSILGRDTEAFF.